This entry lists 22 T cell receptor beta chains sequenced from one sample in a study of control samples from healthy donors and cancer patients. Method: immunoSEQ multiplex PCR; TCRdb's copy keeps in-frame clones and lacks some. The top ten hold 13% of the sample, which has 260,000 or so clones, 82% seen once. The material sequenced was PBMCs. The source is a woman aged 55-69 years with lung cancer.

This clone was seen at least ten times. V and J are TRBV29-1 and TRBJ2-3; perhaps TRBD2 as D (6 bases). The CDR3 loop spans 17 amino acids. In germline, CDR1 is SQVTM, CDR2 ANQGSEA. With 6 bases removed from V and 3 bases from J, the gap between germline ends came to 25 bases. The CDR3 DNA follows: TGCAGCGTCTCCAGAGGCGGGGATCGGGGTTCGACAGATACGCAGTATTTT. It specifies CSVSRGGDRGSTDTQYF.

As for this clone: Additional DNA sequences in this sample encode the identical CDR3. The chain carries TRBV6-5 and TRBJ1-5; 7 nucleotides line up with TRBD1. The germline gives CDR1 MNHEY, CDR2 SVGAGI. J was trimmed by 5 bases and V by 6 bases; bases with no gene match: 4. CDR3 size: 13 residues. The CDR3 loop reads CASSPDRDQPQHF. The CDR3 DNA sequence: TGTGCCAGCAGCCCCGACAGGGATCAGCCCCAGCATTTT.

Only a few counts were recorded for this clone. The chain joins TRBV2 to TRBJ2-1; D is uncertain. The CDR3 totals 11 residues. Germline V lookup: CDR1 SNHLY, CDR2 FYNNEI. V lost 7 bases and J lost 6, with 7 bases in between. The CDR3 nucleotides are TGTGCCAGCATGGTATTCAATGAGCAGTTCTTC. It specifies CASMVFNEQFF. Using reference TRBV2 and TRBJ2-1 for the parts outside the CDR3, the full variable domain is EPEVTQTPSHQVTQMGQEVILRCVPISNHLYFYWYRQILGQKVEFLVSFYNNEISEKSEIFDDQFSVERPDGSNFTLKIRSTKLEDSAMYFCASMVFNEQFFGPGTRLTVL.

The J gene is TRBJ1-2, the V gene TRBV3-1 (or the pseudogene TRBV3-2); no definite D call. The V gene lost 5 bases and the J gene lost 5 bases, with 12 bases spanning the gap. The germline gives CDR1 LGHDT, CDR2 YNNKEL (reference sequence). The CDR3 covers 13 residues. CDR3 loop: CASSTERTYGYTF. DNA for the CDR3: TGTGCCAGCAGCACTGAAAGGACTTATGGCTACACCTTC.

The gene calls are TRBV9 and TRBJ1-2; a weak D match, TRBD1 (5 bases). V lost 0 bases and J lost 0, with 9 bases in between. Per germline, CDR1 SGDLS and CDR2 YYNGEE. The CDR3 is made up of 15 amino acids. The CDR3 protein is CASSVGAGTNYGYTF. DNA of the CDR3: TGTGCCAGCAGCGTAGGAGCAGGGACTAACTATGGCTACACCTTC.

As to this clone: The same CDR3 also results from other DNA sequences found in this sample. CDR3 in amino acids: CSGNRGTEAFF. The CDR3 DNA follows: TGCAGCGGAAACAGGGGTACTGAAGCTTTCTTT. The chain employs TRBV29-1 and TRBJ1-1; 7 nucleotides line up with TRBD1. After removal of 7 bases from V and 5 bases from J, the junction contained 4 bases not matched to a gene. The germline V gene encodes CDR1 SQVTM and CDR2 ANQGSEA. CDR3 length: 11 amino acids.

The CDR3 region has the DNA TGTGCCAGCAGTTACTCCTCTAGCGGGGGCTACGAGCAGTACTTC. As protein: CASSYSSSGGYEQYF. V and J are TRBV6-6 and TRBJ2-7; 10 bases are a match to TRBD2. With 0 bases clipped from V and 3 bases from J, the junction kept 2 bases outside the gene matches. Germline assignment: CDR1 MNHNY and CDR2 SVGAGI (reference sequence). CDR3 length: 15 residues.

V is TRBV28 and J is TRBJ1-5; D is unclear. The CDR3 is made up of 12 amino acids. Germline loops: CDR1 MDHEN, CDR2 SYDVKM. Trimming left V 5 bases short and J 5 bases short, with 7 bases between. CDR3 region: CASSQIDQPQHF. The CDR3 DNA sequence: TGTGCCAGCAGTCAAATAGATCAGCCCCAGCATTTT.

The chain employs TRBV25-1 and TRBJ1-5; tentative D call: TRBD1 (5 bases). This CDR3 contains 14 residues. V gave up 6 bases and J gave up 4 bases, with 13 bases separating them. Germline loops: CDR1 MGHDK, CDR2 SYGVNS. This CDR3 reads CASREWGENQPQHF. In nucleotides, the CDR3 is TGTGCCAGCAGGGAGTGGGGCGAGAATCAGCCCCAGCATTTT.

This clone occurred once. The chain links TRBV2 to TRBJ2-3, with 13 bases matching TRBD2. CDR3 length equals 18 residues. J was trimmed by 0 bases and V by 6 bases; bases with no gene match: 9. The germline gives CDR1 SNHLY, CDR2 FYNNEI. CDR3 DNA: TGTGCCAGCAGGGCCGGGACTAGCGGGACGACTAGCACAGATACGCAGTATTTT. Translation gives CASRAGTSGTTSTDTQYF.

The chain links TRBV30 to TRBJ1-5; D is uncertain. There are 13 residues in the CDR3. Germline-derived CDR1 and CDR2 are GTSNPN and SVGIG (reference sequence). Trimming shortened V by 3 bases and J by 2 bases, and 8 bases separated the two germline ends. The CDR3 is CAWSRRGNQPQHF. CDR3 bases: TGTGCCTGGAGCCGGAGAGGCAATCAGCCCCAGCATTTT.

The chain's CDR3 is CASSVRQGGSPLHF. The CDR3 DNA reads TGTGCCAGCAGCGTACGGCAGGGAGGTTCACCCCTCCACTTT. This chain joins TRBV9 and TRBJ1-6; D is possibly TRBD1 (5 bases). Germline lookup yields CDR1 SGDLS and CDR2 YYNGEE. The CDR3 is 14 residues long. Trimming stripped 1 base from V and 9 bases from J, with 11 bases between.

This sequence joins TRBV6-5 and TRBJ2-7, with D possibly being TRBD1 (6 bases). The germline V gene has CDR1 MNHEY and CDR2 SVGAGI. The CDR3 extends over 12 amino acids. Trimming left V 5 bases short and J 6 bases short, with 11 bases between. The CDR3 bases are TGTGCCAGCAGTAGAGGGACAAGCGAGCAGTACTTC. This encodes CASSRGTSEQYF.

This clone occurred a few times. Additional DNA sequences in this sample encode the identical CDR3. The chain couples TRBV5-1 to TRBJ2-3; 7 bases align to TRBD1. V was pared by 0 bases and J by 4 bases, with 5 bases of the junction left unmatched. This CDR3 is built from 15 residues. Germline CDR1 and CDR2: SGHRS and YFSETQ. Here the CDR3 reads CASSLGTGGPDTQYF. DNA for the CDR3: TGCGCCAGCAGCTTGGGGACAGGCGGACCAGATACGCAGTATTTT. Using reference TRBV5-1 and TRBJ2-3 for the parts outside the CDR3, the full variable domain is KAGVTQTPRYLIKTRGQQVTLSCSPISGHRSVSWYQQTPGQGLQFLFEYFSETQRNKGNFPGRFSGRQFSNSRSEMNVSTLELGDSALYLCASSLGTGGPDTQYFGPGTRLTVL.

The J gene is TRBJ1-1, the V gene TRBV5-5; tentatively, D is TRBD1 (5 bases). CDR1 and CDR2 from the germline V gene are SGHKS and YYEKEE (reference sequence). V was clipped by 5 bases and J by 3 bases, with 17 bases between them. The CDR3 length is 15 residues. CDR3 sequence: CASRLHGGAYTEAFF. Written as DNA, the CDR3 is TGTGCCAGCAGACTCCACGGCGGGGCCTACACTGAAGCTTTCTTT.

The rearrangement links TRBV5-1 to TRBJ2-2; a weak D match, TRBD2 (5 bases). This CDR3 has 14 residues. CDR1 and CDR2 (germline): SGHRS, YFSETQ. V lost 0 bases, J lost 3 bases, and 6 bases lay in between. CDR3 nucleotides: TGCGCCAGCAGCTTGGGGACTGACACCGGGGAGCTGTTTTTT. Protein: CASSLGTDTGELFF.

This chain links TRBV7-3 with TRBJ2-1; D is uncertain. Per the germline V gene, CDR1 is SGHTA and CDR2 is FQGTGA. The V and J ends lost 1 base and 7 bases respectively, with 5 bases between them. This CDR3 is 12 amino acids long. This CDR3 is CASSLKWNEQFF. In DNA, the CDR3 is TGTGCCAGCAGCTTAAAGTGGAATGAGCAGTTCTTC.

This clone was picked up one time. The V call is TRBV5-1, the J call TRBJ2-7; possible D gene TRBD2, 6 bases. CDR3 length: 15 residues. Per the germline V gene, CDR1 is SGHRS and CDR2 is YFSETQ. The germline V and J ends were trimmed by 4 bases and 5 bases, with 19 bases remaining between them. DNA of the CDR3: TGCGCCAGCAGCCTGGAGGGCGGCAGATGGGACGAGCAGTACTTC. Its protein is CASSLEGGRWDEQYF. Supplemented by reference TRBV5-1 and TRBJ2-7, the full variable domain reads KAGVTQTPRYLIKTRGQQVTLSCSPISGHRSVSWYQQTPGQGLQFLFEYFSETQRNKGNFPGRFSGRQFSNSRSEMNVSTLELGDSALYLCASSLEGGRWDEQYFGPGTRLTVT.

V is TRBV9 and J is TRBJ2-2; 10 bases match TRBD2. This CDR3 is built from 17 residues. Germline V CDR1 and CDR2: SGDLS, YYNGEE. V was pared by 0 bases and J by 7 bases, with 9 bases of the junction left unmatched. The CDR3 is CASSVGGAGGPNGELFF. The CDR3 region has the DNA TGTGCCAGCAGCGTAGGAGGAGCGGGAGGGCCGAACGGGGAGCTGTTTTTT.

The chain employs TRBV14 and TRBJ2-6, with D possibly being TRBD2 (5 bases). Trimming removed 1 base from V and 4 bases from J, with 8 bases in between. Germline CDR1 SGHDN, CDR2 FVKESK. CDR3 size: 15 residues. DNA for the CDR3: TGTGCCAGCAGCCAAGGAGCGGCCGGGGCCAACGTCCTGACTTTC. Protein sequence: CASSQGAAGANVLTF.

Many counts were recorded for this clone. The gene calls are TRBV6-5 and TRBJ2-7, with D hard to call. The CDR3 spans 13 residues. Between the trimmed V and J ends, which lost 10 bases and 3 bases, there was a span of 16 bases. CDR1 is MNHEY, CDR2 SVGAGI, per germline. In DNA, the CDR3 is TGTGCCACCGACAACTGGGGATACTACGAGCAGTACTTC. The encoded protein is CATDNWGYYEQYF.

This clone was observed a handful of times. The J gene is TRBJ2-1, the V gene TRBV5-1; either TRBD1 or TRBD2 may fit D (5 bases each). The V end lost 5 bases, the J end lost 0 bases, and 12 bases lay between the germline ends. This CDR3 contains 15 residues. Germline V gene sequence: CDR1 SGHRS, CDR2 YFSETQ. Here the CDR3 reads CASSWDPSSYNEQFF. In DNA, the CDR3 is TGCGCCAGCAGTTGGGACCCGAGCTCCTACAATGAGCAGTTCTTC.